This T cell receptor beta chain came from a study of blood T cells in healthy people across ages. It was about 9.4 milliliters of peripheral blood that were drawn from each donor. Trimming at V came to 8 bases and at J to 0 bases, leaving 7 bases not matched to a gene. The CDR3 is made up of 14 amino acids. Per the germline V gene, CDR1 is SQVTM and CDR2 is ANQGSEA. The authors ran a second PCR of roughly 6 to 12 cycles using a sample-barcoded 5' primer and a J-beta primer mix. TCRdb re-called the 5' RACE reads with MiXCR, one entry per CDR3 protein. Among around 800,000 distinct CDR3 sequences listed, around 25% were seen once. The same specimen was also included in a second study, on T cells of mothers and their children.

This sequence originates from a boy aged 5-17 years in good health. Sequenced: blood. The rearrangement uses TRBV29-1 and TRBJ2-5; 9 nucleotides line up with TRBD1. This CDR3 reads CSIQDRGYQETQYF. CDR3 bases: TGCAGCATCCAGGACAGGGGATACCAAGAGACCCAGTACTTC.